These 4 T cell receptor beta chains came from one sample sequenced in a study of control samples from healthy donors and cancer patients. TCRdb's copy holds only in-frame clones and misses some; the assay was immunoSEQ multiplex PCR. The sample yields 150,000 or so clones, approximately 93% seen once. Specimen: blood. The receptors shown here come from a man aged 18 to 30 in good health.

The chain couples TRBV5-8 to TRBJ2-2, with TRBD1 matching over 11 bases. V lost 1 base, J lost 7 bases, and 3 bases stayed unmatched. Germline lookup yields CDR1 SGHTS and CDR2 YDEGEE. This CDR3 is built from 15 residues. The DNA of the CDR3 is TGTGCCAGCAGCTTGCGGACAGGGGGCCACGGGGAGCTGTTTTTT. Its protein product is CASSLRTGGHGELFF.

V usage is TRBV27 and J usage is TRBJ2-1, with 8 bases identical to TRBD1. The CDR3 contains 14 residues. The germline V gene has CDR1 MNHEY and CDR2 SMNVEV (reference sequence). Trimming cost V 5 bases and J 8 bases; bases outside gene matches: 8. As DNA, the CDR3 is TGTGCCAGCAGTCCACGACGGACAGGGCATGAGCAGTTCTTC. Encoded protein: CASSPRRTGHEQFF.

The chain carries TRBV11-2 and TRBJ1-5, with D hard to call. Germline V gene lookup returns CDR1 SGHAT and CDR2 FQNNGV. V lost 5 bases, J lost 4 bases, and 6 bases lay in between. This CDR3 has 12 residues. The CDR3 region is CASSEENQPQHF. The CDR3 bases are TGTGCCAGCAGCGAGGAAAATCAGCCCCAGCATTTT.

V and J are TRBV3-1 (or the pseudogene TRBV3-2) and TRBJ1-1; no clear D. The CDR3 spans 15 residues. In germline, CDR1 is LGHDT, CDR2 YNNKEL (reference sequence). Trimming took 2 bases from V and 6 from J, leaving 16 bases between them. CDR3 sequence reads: CASSQMSAGGAEAFF. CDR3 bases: TGTGCCAGCAGCCAAATGAGTGCAGGCGGGGCTGAAGCTTTCTTT.